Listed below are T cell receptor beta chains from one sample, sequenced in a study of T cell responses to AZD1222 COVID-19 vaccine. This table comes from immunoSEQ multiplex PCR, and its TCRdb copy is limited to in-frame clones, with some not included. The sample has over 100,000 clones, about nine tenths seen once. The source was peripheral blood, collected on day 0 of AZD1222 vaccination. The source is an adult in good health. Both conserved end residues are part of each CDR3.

CDR3: CASSINRDSETQYF
J: TRBJ2-5
V: TRBV27

CDR3: CASSFDRENGYTF
J: TRBJ1-2
V: TRBV2

CDR3: CASSPGQFLNQPQHF
J: TRBJ1-5
V: TRBV28

CDR3: CASRGTHGTGNTIYF
J: TRBJ1-3
V: TRBV2

CDR3: CASSYLGGHSSETQYF
J: TRBJ2-5
V: TRBV6-2/TRBV6-3

CDR3: CATSKGGGQPQHF
J: TRBJ1-5
V: TRBV24-1

CDR3: CASSQGALPYEQYF
J: TRBJ2-7
V: TRBV3-1/TRBV3-2

CDR3: CASSIRFSPSYEQYF
J: TRBJ2-7
V: TRBV19

CDR3: CASSQGQITHDEQFF
J: TRBJ2-1
V: TRBV4-1

CDR3: CASSYSSTPSPDQDYGYTF
J: TRBJ1-2
V: TRBV6-2/TRBV6-3

CDR3: CASSQDQGARGYTF
J: TRBJ1-2
V: TRBV4-3

CDR3: CAISESTGGNEKLFF
J: TRBJ1-4
V: TRBV10-3

CDR3: CASRPPLGFPYF
J: TRBJ2-3
V: TRBV6-2/TRBV6-3

CDR3: CATSDPGLAGSTDTQYF
J: TRBJ2-3
V: TRBV24-1

CDR3: CASSIFGRASGNTIYF
J: TRBJ1-3
V: TRBV19

CDR3: CASSLGGQGTHYTF
J: TRBJ1-2
V: TRBV7-9

CDR3: CAISQGLAQNNEQFF
J: TRBJ2-1
V: TRBV10-3

CDR3: CASSTTGGRQETQYF
J: TRBJ2-5
V: TRBV19

CDR3: CASSSQYTQAFF
J: TRBJ1-1
V: TRBV7-9

CDR3: CASSHRQGREKLFF
J: TRBJ1-4
V: TRBV7-2

CDR3: CASSQGFNEKLFF
J: TRBJ1-4
V: TRBV4-3

CDR3: CASSVGQGADGYTF
J: TRBJ1-2
V: TRBV5-1

CDR3: CASSGTGWDTEAFF
J: TRBJ1-1
V: TRBV27

CDR3: CASSYNRDQPQHF
J: TRBJ1-5
V: TRBV6-6

CDR3: CASSLVLLTEAFF
J: TRBJ1-1
V: TRBV7-2

CDR3: CSASGGLINQPQHF
J: TRBJ1-5
V: TRBV20-1

CDR3: CASRGLAGTGELFF
J: TRBJ2-2
V: TRBV19

CDR3: CASSLVPQGSTEAFF
J: TRBJ1-1
V: TRBV5-4

CDR3: CASSLGLVTDTQYF
J: TRBJ2-3
V: TRBV11-2

CDR3: CASSGPGGLAYEQYF
J: TRBJ2-7
V: TRBV6-2/TRBV6-3

CDR3: CASSQKREGPGEQYF
J: TRBJ2-7
V: TRBV3-1/TRBV3-2

CDR3: CASSPTGSYEQYF
J: TRBJ2-7
V: TRBV28

CDR3: CASSVESGADSPLHF
J: TRBJ1-6
V: TRBV9

CDR3: CASSPRTGGPRNTEAFF
J: TRBJ1-1
V: TRBV14

CDR3: CATSDSHARVSGTWPQHF
J: TRBJ1-5
V: TRBV24-1

CDR3: CASSLESADEQFF
J: TRBJ2-1
V: TRBV5-1

CDR3: CASSLGTGNEKLFF
J: TRBJ1-4
V: TRBV5-1

CDR3: CASSLESSGGQETQYF
J: TRBJ2-5
V: TRBV7-6

CDR3: CASSVVTGYGTDTQYF
J: TRBJ2-3
V: TRBV19

CDR3: CASSLNSPTSTDTQYF
J: TRBJ2-3
V: TRBV7-2

CDR3: CASSVAGAYEQYF
J: TRBJ2-7
V: TRBV19

CDR3: CASSLTGPEQYF
J: TRBJ2-7
V: TRBV12-3/TRBV12-4

CDR3: CAWSVSLSGNTIYF
J: TRBJ1-3
V: TRBV30

CDR3: CASSSARGVSSYNEQFF
J: TRBJ2-1
V: TRBV7-9

CDR3: CASDAGEVLGETQYF
J: TRBJ2-5
V: TRBV6-5

CDR3: CASSLASGAWEKLFF
J: TRBJ1-4
V: TRBV11-2

CDR3: CASSQIAGDGTQYF
J: TRBJ2-3
V: TRBV7-2

CDR3: CAWTLGQTPWYGYTF
J: TRBJ1-2
V: TRBV30

CDR3: CASSQQGAADSPLHF
J: TRBJ1-6
V: TRBV4-3

CDR3: CASSLDPRVFGYTF
J: TRBJ1-2
V: TRBV11-2

CDR3: CASKDRVSTDTQYF
J: TRBJ2-3
V: TRBV2

CDR3: CAWSSGNTIYF
J: TRBJ1-3
V: TRBV30

CDR3: CASSPKRGTGELFF
J: TRBJ2-2
V: TRBV27

CDR3: CASSPSPSRPITPLHF
J: TRBJ1-6
V: TRBV19